Listed here are 13 T cell receptor beta chains from one sample, sequenced in a study of blood T cell repertoires in COVID-19. The method was immunoSEQ multiplex PCR; TCRdb's version includes in-frame clones alone and lacks a portion of them. The repertoire holds 310,000 or so clones, with about nine tenths as singletons. Sequenced: PBMCs or T cells enriched from blood (not recorded which). The receptors here all came from a young woman who had recovered from COVID-19.

The chain combines TRBV12-3 or TRBV12-4 with TRBJ1-2; 7 bases fit TRBD1. The CDR3 has 12 amino acids. Trimming at V came to 6 bases and at J to 7 bases, leaving 5 bases not matched to a gene. CDR3 in amino acids: CASRDRAPGYTF. DNA for the CDR3: TGTGCCAGCAGAGACAGGGCCCCTGGCTACACCTTC.

In its sample, this clone was seen many times. This chain connects TRBV19 to TRBJ1-2, with 8 bases lining up with TRBD1. Germline V CDR1 and CDR2: LNHDA, SQIVND (reference sequence). The CDR3 is 16 residues long. J lost 3 bases, V lost 2 bases, and 8 bases had no gene match. CDR3: CASSIRAGGDYYGYTF. CDR3 nucleotides: TGTGCCAGTAGTATACGGGCAGGGGGCGATTACTATGGCTACACCTTC.

V and J are TRBV27 and TRBJ1-3, with a tentative D call TRBD1 (5 bases). Germline CDR1 and CDR2: MNHEY and SMNVEV (reference sequence). V was shortened by 0 bases and J by 3 bases, with 9 bases between the two germline ends. This CDR3 spans 15 amino acids. CDR3 in amino acids: CASSLSGVGGNTIYF. The CDR3 nucleotides are TGTGCCAGCAGTTTATCAGGGGTCGGTGGAAACACCATATATTTT.

The chain recombines TRBV2 with TRBJ2-5; 8 nucleotides align to TRBD2. This CDR3 spans 15 amino acids. Germline loops: CDR1 SNHLY, CDR2 FYNNEI. J gave up 0 bases and V 7 bases, and 7 bases lay outside the gene matches. CDR3 in amino acids: CASNLGGGYQETQYF. The DNA for the CDR3 is TGTGCCAGCAACCTCGGGGGGGGGTACCAAGAGACCCAGTACTTC.

The rearrangement uses TRBV3-1 (or the pseudogene TRBV3-2) and TRBJ2-7; 8 bases match TRBD1. V shed 6 bases and J 0 bases; nucleotides not matched to a gene: 7. The CDR3 loop spans 15 amino acids. CDR1 LGHDT and CDR2 YNNKEL come from the germline V gene (reference sequence). CDR3 sequence reads: CASSEGQAYSYEQYF. For the CDR3, the DNA is TGTGCCAGCAGTGAGGGACAGGCTTACTCCTACGAGCAGTACTTC.

The CDR3 region is CASSPNPDTWGETQYF. The CDR3 DNA sequence: TGTGCCAGCAGCCCGAACCCGGACACTTGGGGAGAGACCCAGTACTTC. The V and J genes are TRBV5-5 and TRBJ2-5; possible D gene TRBD1, 5 bases. The length of the CDR3 is 16 residues. With 4 bases removed from V and 4 bases from J, the gap between germline ends came to 20 bases. Germline V gene lookup returns CDR1 SGHKS and CDR2 YYEKEE (reference sequence).

The chain employs TRBV19 and TRBJ2-2, with D perhaps TRBD1 (5 bases). V lost 8 bases, J lost 4 bases, and 17 bases lay in between. The germline CDR1 and CDR2 sequences are LNHDA and SQIVND (reference sequence). This CDR3 region has 15 residues. The CDR3 DNA sequence: TGTGCCAGTCGTCCTGTGGGGCAGTTCACCGGGGAGCTGTTTTTT. Its protein is CASRPVGQFTGELFF.

The chain combines TRBV28 with TRBJ2-3, with 11 bases that match TRBD2. Per the germline V gene, CDR1 is MDHEN and CDR2 is SYDVKM. This CDR3 is 18 amino acids long. The V segment lost 7 bases and the J segment 3 bases; nucleotides outside the gene matches: 15. The CDR3 DNA reads TGTGCCAGCACCCCTGTGACTAGCGGGACCGGCGGGACAGATACGCAGTATTTT. Protein product: CASTPVTSGTGGTDTQYF.

Regarding this clone: Different DNA sequences within this sample yield the same CDR3. This sequence joins TRBV6-5 and TRBJ2-1, with D possibly matching TRBD1 (6 bases). V was clipped by 6 bases and J by 0 bases, with 12 bases between them. CDR3 length: 15 amino acids. Germline V gene sequence: CDR1 MNHEY, CDR2 SVGAGI. The CDR3 DNA reads TGTGCCAGCAGCCCCGGGACATCCTCCTACAATGAGCAGTTCTTC. Translation gives CASSPGTSSYNEQFF.

The CDR3: CAWIGTDNTEAFF. CDR3 nucleotide sequence: TGTGCCTGGATTGGGACAGACAACACTGAAGCTTTCTTT. The J gene is TRBJ1-1, the V gene TRBV30; 7 positions agree with TRBD1. The CDR3 loop spans 13 amino acids. Per germline, CDR1 GTSNPN and CDR2 SVGIG (reference sequence). The J segment lost 2 bases and the V segment lost 4 bases, leaving 4 bases of the junction unmatched.

J is TRBJ1-1 and V is TRBV4-1, with D perhaps TRBD1 (5 bases). There are 15 residues in the CDR3. Germline V gene sequence: CDR1 MGHRA, CDR2 YSYEKL. Trimming took 1 base from V and 3 from J, leaving 12 bases between them. The DNA of the CDR3 is TGCGCCAGCAGCCAAGTGTGGGGCGGCCACACTGAAGCTTTCTTT. Protein: CASSQVWGGHTEAFF.

The rearrangement links TRBV30 to TRBJ2-1; TRBD2 matches at 12 bases. Germline V CDR1 and CDR2: GTSNPN, SVGIG (reference sequence). Trimming took 3 bases from V and 6 from J; bases not matched to a gene: 9. The CDR3 is 16 amino acids. The CDR3 DNA sequence: TGTGCCTGGAGGGCCCCAGGACTAGCGGGATCCAATGAGCAGTTCTTC. It yields the protein CAWRAPGLAGSNEQFF.

The chain uses TRBV19 and TRBJ2-2, with TRBD2 matching over 13 bases. Germline values: CDR1 LNHDA, CDR2 SQIVND (reference sequence). This CDR3 has 15 amino acids. Germline trimming cut 6 bases from V and 6 bases from J; bases unmatched to any gene: 4. This chain's CDR3 is CASRTSGGAAGELFF. Here the CDR3 DNA reads TGTGCCAGTAGAACTAGCGGGGGGGCCGCCGGGGAGCTGTTTTTT.